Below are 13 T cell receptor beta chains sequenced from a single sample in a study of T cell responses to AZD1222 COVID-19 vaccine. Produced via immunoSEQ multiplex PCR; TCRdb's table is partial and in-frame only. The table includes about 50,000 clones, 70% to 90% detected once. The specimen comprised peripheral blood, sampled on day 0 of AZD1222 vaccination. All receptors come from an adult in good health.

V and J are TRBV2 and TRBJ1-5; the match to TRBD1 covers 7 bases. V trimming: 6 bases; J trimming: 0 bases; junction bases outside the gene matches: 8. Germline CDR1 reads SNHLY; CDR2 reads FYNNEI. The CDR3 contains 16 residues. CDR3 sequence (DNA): TGTGCCAGCAGAGGACCACAGGGGTATAGCAATCAGCCCCAGCATTTT. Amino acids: CASRGPQGYSNQPQHF.

In nucleotides, the CDR3 is TGTGCCAGCAGCTCACGACAGGGGGCCACAGATACGCAGTATTTT. Protein product: CASSSRQGATDTQYF. J is TRBJ2-3 and V is TRBV9; 10 bases map to TRBD1. CDR1 is SGDLS, CDR2 YYNGEE, per germline. Trimming took 4 bases from V and 2 from J; bases not matched to a gene: 4. The length of the CDR3 is 15 residues.

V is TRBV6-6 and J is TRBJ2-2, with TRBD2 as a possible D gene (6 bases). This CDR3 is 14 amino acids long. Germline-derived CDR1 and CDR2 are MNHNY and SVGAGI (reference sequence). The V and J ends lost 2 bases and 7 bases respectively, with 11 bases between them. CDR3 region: CASSYNGGSGELFF. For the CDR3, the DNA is TGTGCCAGCAGTTACAATGGGGGGAGCGGGGAGCTGTTTTTT.

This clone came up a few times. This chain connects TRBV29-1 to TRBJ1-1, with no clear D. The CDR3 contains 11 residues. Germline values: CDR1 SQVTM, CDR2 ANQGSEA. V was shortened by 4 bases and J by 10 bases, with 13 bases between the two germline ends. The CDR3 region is CSVGGRTGAFF. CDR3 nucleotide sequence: TGCAGCGTTGGAGGCAGAACGGGAGCTTTCTTT.

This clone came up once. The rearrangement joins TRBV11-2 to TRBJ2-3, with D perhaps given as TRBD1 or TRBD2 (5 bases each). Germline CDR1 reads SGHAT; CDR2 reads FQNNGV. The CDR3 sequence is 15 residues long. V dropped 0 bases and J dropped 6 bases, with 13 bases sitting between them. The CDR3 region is CASSLDRDGWDTQYF. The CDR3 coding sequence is TGTGCCAGCAGCTTAGATCGGGACGGGTGGGATACGCAGTATTTT.

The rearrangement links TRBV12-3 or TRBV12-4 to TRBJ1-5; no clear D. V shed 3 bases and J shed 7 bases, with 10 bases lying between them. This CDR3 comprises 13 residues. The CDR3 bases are TGTGCCAGCAGTTTTTCGCGTGGACAGCCCCAGCATTTT. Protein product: CASSFSRGQPQHF.

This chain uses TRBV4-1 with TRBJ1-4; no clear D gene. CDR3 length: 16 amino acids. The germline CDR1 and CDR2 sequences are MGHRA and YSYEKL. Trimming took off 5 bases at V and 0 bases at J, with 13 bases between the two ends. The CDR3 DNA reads TGCGCCAGCAGCTCCGAGGGCCCGGCAACTAATGAAAAACTGTTTTTT. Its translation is CASSSEGPATNEKLFF.

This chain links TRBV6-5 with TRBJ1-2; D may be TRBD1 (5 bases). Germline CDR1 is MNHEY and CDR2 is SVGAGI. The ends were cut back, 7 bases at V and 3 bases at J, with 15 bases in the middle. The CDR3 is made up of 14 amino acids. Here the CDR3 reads CASTNAQGYYGYTF. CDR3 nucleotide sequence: TGTGCCAGCACCAACGCCCAGGGTTACTATGGCTACACCTTC.

The CDR3 DNA follows: TGTGCCAGTAGTCGGAGTCAACAGGGCTCTGGAAACACCATATATTTT. Amino acids: CASSRSQQGSGNTIYF. V usage is TRBV19 and J usage is TRBJ1-3, with D possibly matching TRBD1 (6 bases). The V and J ends lost 5 bases and 0 bases respectively, with 14 bases between them. Per germline, CDR1 LNHDA and CDR2 SQIVND (reference sequence). CDR3 size: 16 residues. The full variable domain, with the rest looked up from reference TRBV19 and TRBJ1-3, is DGGITQSPKYLFRKEGQNVTLSCEQNLNHDAMYWYRQDPGQGLRLIYYSQIVNDFQKGDIAEGYSVSREKKESFPLTVTSAQKNPTAFYLCASSRSQQGSGNTIYFGEGSWLTVV.

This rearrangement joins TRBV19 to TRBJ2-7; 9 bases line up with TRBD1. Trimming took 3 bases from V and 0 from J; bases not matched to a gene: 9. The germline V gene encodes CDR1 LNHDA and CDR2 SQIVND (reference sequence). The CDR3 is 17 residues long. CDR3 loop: CASSIRFRTGDSYEQYF. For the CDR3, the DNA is TGTGCCAGTAGTATTCGGTTCCGGACAGGGGACTCCTACGAGCAGTACTTC.

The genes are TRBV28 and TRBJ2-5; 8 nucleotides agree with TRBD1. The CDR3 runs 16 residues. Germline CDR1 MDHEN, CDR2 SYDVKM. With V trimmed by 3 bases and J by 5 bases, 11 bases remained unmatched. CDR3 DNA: TGTGCCAGCAGTTTCCGGACAGGGACGTCCAGGGAGACCCAGTACTTC. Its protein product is CASSFRTGTSRETQYF.

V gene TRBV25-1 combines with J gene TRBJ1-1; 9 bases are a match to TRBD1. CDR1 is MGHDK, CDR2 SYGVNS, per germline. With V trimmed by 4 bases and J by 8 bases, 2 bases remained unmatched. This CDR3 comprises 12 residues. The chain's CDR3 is CASSVGTGEAFF. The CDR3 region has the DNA TGTGCCAGCAGTGTAGGGACAGGGGAAGCTTTCTTT.

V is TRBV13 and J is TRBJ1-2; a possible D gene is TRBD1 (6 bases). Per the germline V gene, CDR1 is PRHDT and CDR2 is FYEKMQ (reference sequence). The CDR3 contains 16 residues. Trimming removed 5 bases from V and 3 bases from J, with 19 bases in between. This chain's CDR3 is CASSPSTEQGYYGYTF. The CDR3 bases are TGTGCCAGCAGCCCCTCCACCGAACAGGGCTACTATGGCTACACCTTC.